This T cell receptor (beta chain) was captured in a study of CXCR3-negative and CXCR3-positive naive CD8 T cells. Study outcomes and limitations: Much lower diversity was found in memory CD8+ cells, while both naive subsets had comparably high diversity. Within a donor, both naive subsets shared TRBV-TRBJ usage, unlike memory cells.

In preparing the TRB cDNA libraries, 5' RACE with UMI labels was used. TCRdb reprocessed the 5' RACE reads; each CDR3 protein has one entry and no DNA is given. The record lists some 39,000 distinct CDR3 sequences, of which the ten most abundant hold 1.6%. Regarding this clonotype: Its antigen is unknown.

This CDR3 has 13 amino acids. The authors gated naive CD8+ T cells as CD45RO-CCR7+CD27+CD95-. The TCR originated in a human donor in good health. Some clones in this sample may be carry-over from other donors' samples. This chain joins TRBV12-3 or TRBV12-4 and TRBJ2-5; TCRdb indicates TRBD1, and absent DNA this call remains unverified. The sequencing sample was made of naive CXCR3- CD8+ T cells from blood. The subset: CD45RO-CCR7+CD27+CD95- naive CD8+ T cells lacking CXCR3 (TNR3-). The CDR3 loop is CASSRERRETQYF.